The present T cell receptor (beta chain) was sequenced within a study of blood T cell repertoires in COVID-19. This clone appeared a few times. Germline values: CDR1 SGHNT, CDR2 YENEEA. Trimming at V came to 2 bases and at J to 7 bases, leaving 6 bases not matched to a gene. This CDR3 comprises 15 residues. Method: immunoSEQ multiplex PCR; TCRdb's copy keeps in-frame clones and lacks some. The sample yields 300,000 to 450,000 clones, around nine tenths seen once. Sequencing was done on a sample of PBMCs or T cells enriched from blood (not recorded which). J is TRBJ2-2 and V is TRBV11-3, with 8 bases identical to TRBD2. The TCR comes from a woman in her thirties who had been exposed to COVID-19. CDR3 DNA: TGTGCCAGCAGCTTAAGCGGGAGAAGGGGCGGGGAGCTGTTTTTT. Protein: CASSLSGRRGGELFF. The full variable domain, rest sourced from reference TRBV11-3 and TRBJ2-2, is EAGVVQSPRYKIIEKKQPVAFWCNPISGHNTLYWYLQNLGQGPELLIRYENEEAVDDSQLPKDRFSAERLKGVDSTLKIQPAELGDSAVYLCASSLSGRRGGELFFGEGSRLTVL.